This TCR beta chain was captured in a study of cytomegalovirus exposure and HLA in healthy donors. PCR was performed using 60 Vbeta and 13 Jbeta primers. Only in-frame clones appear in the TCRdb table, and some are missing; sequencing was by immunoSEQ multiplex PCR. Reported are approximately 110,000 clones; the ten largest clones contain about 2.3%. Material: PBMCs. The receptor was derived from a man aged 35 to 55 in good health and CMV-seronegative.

DNA of the CDR3: TGTGCCTGGAGAAAACAGTTCTATGGCTACACCTTC. Translating gives CAWRKQFYGYTF. The rearrangement links TRBV30 to TRBJ1-2; D is unclear. This CDR3 spans 12 amino acids. Germline lookup yields CDR1 GTSNPN and CDR2 SVGIG (reference sequence). Trimming removed 3 bases at V and 4 bases at J, with 9 bases between.